This paragraph reports one T cell receptor beta chain. One end of the junction varies from germline; a read error may be responsible. The method was immunoSEQ multiplex PCR; TCRdb's version includes in-frame clones alone and lacks a portion of them. The sample holds some 17,000 clones; approximately 82% are singletons and the top ten take around 15%. This entry belongs to a study of cytotoxic CD8 clonotypes in ibrutinib-treated CLL. Germline V gives CDR1 KGHSH, CDR2 LQKENI. The CDR3 totals 15 residues. Material: PBMCs, obtained before ibrutinib treatment. The J gene is TRBJ1-5, the V gene TRBV18, with 7 bases identical to TRBD1. The clonotype originates from a human donor with chronic lymphocytic leukemia. CDR3 bases: TGTGCCAGCTCCCCACGACAGGGAATAGGCCAGCCCCAGCATTTT. Translating gives CASSPRQGIGQPQHF.